Below, 9 T cell receptor beta chains from the same sample are listed, as sequenced in a study of blood T cell repertoires in COVID-19. Clones were read by immunoSEQ multiplex PCR, and TCRdb kept only the in-frame ones, dropping some. Here the sample spans approximately 50,000 clones, 82% being singletons. Source material: peripheral blood. These receptors originate from an elderly man with COVID-19, enrolled during active disease.

V is TRBV7-2 and J is TRBJ2-3; possibly TRBD2 for D (6 bases). The germline V gene has CDR1 SGHTA and CDR2 FQGNSA. Trimming pared 3 bases from V and 0 bases from J, leaving 7 bases between. CDR3 length: 14 residues. CDR3 loop: CASSFGLSTDTQYF. The CDR3 nucleotides are TGTGCCAGCAGCTTTGGACTAAGCACAGATACGCAGTATTTT. The full variable domain, completed using reference TRBV7-2 and TRBJ2-3, is GAGVSQSPSNKVTEKGKDVELRCDPISGHTALYWYRQSLGQGLEFLIYFQGNSAPDKSGLPSDRFSAERTGGSVSTLTIQRTQQEDSAVYLCASSFGLSTDTQYFGPGTRLTVL.

This chain uses TRBV4-3 with TRBJ2-5; D may be TRBD1 (5 bases). The CDR3 has 16 residues. Trimming left V 0 bases short and J 5 bases short, with 16 bases between. CDR1 LGHNA and CDR2 YSLEER come from the germline V gene. CDR3 in DNA: TGCGCCAGCAGCCAAGATCTTGGCAGTGGGGCGGAGACCCAGTACTTC. Translating it yields CASSQDLGSGAETQYF.

V and J are TRBV29-1 and TRBJ1-1; no clear D gene. The CDR3 has 14 residues. CDR1 and CDR2 (germline): SQVTM, ANQGSEA. V lost 6 bases and J 4 bases, leaving 18 bases between the germline ends. The CDR3 protein is CSVGNMGEGTEAFF. CDR3 nucleotides: TGCAGCGTCGGAAACATGGGAGAGGGCACTGAAGCTTTCTTT.

The chain employs TRBV7-2 and TRBJ1-6; 9 bases fit TRBD1. The CDR3 is 14 residues long. The germline gives CDR1 SGHTA, CDR2 FQGNSA. V lost 5 bases to trimming and J lost 11 bases; unmatched junction nucleotides: 7. In nucleotides, the CDR3 is TGTGCCAGCAGCGAAGGACAGGGGCGGGCACCCCTCCACTTT. It encodes CASSEGQGRAPLHF.

This clone showed up just a few times. This chain uses TRBV25-1 with TRBJ1-2; TRBD1 might be the D (5 bases). Germline CDR1 MGHDK, CDR2 SYGVNS. This CDR3 contains 15 residues. V was shortened by 1 base and J by 2 bases, with 11 bases between the two germline ends. CDR3 sequence reads: CASSESGGYNYGYTF. CDR3 DNA: TGTGCCAGCAGTGAATCCGGGGGATACAACTATGGCTACACCTTC.

In this sample, this clone turned up a few times. CDR3 coding DNA: TGCGCCAGCAGTGAGTGTGGGCCCATGTTCTACGAGCAGTACTTC. Translated: CASSECGPMFYEQYF. The gene calls are TRBV10-1 and TRBJ2-7; D not certain. This CDR3 is 15 amino acids long. The germline V gene encodes CDR1 WNHNN and CDR2 SYGVQD (reference sequence). Trimming removed 1 base at V and 3 bases at J, with 13 bases between.

The genes are TRBV10-3 and TRBJ2-1; the D is unclear. Trimming shortened V by 11 bases and J by 8 bases, and 25 bases separated the two germline ends. The V gene's germline CDR1 is ENHRY and CDR2 SYGVKD. This CDR3 region has 15 residues. CDR3 DNA: TGTGCCTCCCAATCCGAGGCAGCGACCCTGCATGAGCAGTTCTTC. Amino acid sequence: CASQSEAATLHEQFF.

The rearrangement joins TRBV7-9 to TRBJ2-2; D unclear. V was clipped by 0 bases and J by 5 bases, with 7 bases between them. The CDR3 loop spans 14 amino acids. Germline V gene sequence: CDR1 SEHNR, CDR2 FQNEAQ (reference sequence). CDR3 in amino acids: CASSLARRTGELFF. The CDR3 DNA reads as TGTGCCAGCAGCTTAGCACGCAGGACCGGGGAGCTGTTTTTT.

The chain joins TRBV7-9 to TRBJ2-2; 9 bases match TRBD1. The germline CDR1 and CDR2 sequences are SEHNR and FQNEAQ (reference sequence). The CDR3 spans 17 residues. V lost 5 bases, J lost 5 bases, and 12 bases stayed unmatched. For the CDR3, the DNA is TGTGCCAGCAGCCCCCCGGGGACAGGGAAGTATACCGGGGAGCTGTTTTTT. This encodes CASSPPGTGKYTGELFF.